This T cell receptor beta chain was recovered during a study of blood T cell repertoires in COVID-19. Study-level information: Nucleic acid was either cDNA or gDNA, and it came from T cells, B-cell-depleted T cells, or PBMCs.

The table came from immunoSEQ multiplex PCR; TCRdb's copy has only in-frame clones and leaves some out. The sample consists of around 200,000 clones, around 80% of them appearing once. Sequenced material: peripheral blood. This TCR was sampled from a woman in her 40s with COVID-19, enrolled during active disease.

CDR3 amino acids: CALNLAESSYNEQFF. The CDR3 region has the DNA TGTGCCCTGAACCTCGCGGAGAGCTCCTACAATGAGCAGTTCTTC. This sequence joins TRBV9 and TRBJ2-1; no clear D. Germline V gives CDR1 SGDLS, CDR2 YYNGEE. The V end was cut by 10 bases, the J end by 0 bases, with 17 bases between. The CDR3 contains 15 residues.